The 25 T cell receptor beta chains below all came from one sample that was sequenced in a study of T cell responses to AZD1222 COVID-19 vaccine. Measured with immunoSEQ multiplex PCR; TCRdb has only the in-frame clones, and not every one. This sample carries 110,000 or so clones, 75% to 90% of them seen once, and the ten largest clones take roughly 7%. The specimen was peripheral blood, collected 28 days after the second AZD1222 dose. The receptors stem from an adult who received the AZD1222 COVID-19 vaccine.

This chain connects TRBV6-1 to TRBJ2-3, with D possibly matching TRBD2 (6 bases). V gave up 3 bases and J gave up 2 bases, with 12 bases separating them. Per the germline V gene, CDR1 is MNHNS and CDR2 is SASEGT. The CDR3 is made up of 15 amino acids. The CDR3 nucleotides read TGTGCCAGCAGTGATACCGGGACTGTCACAGATACGCAGTATTTT. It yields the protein CASSDTGTVTDTQYF.

CDR3 residues: CASSIGLAELFF. The DNA for the CDR3 is TGTGCCAGTAGTATCGGGCTAGCGGAGCTGTTTTTT. The chain has TRBV19 and TRBJ2-2; TRBD2 is a possible D gene (5 bases). Between the trimmed V and J ends, which lost 3 bases and 10 bases, there was a span of 9 bases. Germline V gene lookup returns CDR1 LNHDA and CDR2 SQIVND (reference sequence). This CDR3 has 12 residues.

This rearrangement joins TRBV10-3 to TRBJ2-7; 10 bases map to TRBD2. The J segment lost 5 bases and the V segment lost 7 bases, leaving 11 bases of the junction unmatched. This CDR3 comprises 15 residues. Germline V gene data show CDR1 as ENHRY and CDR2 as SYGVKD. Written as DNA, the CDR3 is TGTGCCATCACCGACGGAGCGGGAGGGCCCCACGAGCAGTACTTC. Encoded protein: CAITDGAGGPHEQYF.

CDR3 protein: CATSGAQGTAFF. Written as DNA, the CDR3 is TGTGCCACCAGTGGAGCACAGGGGACCGCTTTCTTT. This rearrangement joins TRBV24-1 to TRBJ1-1, with 7 positions matching TRBD1. Germline CDR1 and CDR2: KGHDR and SFDVKD. The trim removed 5 bases at V and 11 bases at J, leaving 7 bases unmatched. The CDR3 loop spans 12 amino acids.

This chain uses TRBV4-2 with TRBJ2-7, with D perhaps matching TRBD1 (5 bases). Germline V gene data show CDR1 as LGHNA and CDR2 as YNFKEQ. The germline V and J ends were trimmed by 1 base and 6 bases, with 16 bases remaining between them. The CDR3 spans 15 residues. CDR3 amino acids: CASSQAEASRGEQYF. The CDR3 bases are TGTGCCAGCAGCCAAGCCGAGGCATCTAGGGGCGAGCAGTACTTC.

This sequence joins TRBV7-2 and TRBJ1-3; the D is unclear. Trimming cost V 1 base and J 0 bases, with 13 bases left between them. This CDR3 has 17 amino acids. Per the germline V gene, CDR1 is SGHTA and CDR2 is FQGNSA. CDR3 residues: CASSLVSGRSSGNTIYF. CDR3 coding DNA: TGTGCCAGCAGCTTAGTGTCGGGCAGGAGCTCTGGAAACACCATATATTTT.

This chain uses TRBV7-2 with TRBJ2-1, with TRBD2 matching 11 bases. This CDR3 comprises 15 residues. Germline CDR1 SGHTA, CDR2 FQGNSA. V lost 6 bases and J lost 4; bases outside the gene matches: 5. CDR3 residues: CASRFGTSGYNEQFF. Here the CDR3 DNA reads TGTGCCAGCAGGTTCGGGACTAGCGGATACAATGAGCAGTTCTTC.

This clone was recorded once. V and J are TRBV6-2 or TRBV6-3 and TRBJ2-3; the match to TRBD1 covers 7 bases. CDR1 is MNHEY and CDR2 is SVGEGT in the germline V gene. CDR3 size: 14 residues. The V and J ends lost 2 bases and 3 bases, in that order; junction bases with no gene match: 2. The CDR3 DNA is TGTGCCAGCAGTTACCTACAGGGGACAGATACGCAGTATTTT. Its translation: CASSYLQGTDTQYF.

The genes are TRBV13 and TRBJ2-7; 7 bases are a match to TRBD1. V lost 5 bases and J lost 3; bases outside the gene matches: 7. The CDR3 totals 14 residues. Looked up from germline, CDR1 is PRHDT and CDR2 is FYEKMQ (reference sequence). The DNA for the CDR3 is TGTGCCAGCAGCGGCCCGGGACAGAACTACGAGCAGTACTTC. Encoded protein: CASSGPGQNYEQYF.

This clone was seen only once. The CDR3 spells CAWSLDNQETQYF. CDR3 nucleotides: TGTGCCTGGAGTTTGGACAACCAAGAGACCCAGTACTTC. The J gene is TRBJ2-5, the V gene TRBV30; TRBD1 might be the D (5 bases). Looked up from germline, CDR1 is GTSNPN and CDR2 is SVGIG (reference sequence). The V and J ends lost 2 bases and 0 bases respectively, with 7 bases between them. The CDR3 consists of 13 residues.

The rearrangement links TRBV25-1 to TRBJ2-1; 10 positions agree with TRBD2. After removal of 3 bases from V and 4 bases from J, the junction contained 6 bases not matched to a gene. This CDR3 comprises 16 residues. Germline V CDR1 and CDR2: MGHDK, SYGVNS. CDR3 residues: CASSEPGLANYNEQFF. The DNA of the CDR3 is TGTGCCAGCAGTGAGCCGGGACTAGCGAATTACAATGAGCAGTTCTTC.

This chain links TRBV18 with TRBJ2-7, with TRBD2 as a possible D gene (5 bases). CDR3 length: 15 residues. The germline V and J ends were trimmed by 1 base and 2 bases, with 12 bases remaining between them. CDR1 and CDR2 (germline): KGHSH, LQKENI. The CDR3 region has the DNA TGTGCCAGCTCACCACTCCGGCACGGGACCTACGAGCAGTACTTC. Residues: CASSPLRHGTYEQYF.

As DNA, the CDR3 is TGTGCCAGCAGTTTAGGTGGGATTCAAACAACTGAAGCTTTCTTT. This gives the protein CASSLGGIQTTEAFF. The chain carries TRBV28 and TRBJ1-1; D is unclear. Per germline, CDR1 MDHEN and CDR2 SYDVKM. V dropped 2 bases and J dropped 5 bases, with 15 bases sitting between them. This CDR3 region has 15 residues.

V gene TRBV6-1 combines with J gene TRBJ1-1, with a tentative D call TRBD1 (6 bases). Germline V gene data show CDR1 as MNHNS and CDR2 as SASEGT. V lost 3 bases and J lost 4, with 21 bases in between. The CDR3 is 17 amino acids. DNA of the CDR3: TGTGCCAGCAGTGATTTCAGCTTGGGGGCGCGGGGCACTGAAGCTTTCTTT. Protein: CASSDFSLGARGTEAFF.

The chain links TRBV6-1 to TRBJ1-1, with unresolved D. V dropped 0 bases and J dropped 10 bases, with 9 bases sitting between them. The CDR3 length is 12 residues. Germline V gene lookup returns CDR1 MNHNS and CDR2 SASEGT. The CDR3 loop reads CASSEAGLGAFF. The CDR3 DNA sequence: TGTGCCAGCAGTGAAGCAGGACTTGGAGCTTTCTTT.

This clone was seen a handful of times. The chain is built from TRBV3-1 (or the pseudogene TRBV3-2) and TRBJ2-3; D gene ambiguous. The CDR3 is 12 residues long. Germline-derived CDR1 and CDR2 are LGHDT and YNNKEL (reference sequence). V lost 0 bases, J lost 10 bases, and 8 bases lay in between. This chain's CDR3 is CASSQDVISQYF. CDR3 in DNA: TGTGCCAGCAGCCAAGACGTCATATCGCAGTATTTT.

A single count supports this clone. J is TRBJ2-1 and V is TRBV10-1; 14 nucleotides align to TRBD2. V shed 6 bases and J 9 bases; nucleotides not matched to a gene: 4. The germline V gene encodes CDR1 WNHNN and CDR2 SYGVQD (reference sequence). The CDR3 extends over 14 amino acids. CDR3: CASRETSGRGEQFF. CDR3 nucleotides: TGCGCCAGCAGGGAGACTAGCGGGAGGGGTGAGCAGTTCTTC.

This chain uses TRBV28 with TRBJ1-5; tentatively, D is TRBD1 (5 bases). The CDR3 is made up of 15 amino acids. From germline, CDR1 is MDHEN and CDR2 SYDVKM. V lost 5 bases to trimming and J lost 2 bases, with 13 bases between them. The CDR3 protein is CASSGRGLGNQPQHF. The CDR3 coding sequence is TGTGCCAGCAGTGGCCGGGGGTTGGGCAATCAGCCCCAGCATTTT.

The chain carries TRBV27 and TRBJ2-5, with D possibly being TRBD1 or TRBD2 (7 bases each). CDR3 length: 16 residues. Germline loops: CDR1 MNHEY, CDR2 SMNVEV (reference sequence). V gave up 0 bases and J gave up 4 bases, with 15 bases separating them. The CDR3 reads CASSLSLGRGGETQYF. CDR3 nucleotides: TGTGCCAGCAGTTTATCGTTAGGCAGGGGGGGAGAGACCCAGTACTTC.

CDR3 amino acids: CASSQWGGYGYTF. The CDR3 DNA sequence: TGTGCCAGCAGCCAGTGGGGGGGCTATGGCTACACCTTC. The V and J genes are TRBV14 and TRBJ1-2, with a weak D call TRBD1 (5 bases). The germline CDR1 and CDR2 sequences are SGHDN and FVKESK. This CDR3 has 13 residues. The ends were cut back, 3 bases at V and 4 bases at J, with 9 bases in the middle.

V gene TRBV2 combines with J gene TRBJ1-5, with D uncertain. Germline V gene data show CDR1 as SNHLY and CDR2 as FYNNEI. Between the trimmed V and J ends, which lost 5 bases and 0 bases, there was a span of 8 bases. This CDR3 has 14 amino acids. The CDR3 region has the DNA TGTGCCAGCAGTCCCGACGGTAGCAATCAGCCCCAGCATTTT. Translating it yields CASSPDGSNQPQHF.

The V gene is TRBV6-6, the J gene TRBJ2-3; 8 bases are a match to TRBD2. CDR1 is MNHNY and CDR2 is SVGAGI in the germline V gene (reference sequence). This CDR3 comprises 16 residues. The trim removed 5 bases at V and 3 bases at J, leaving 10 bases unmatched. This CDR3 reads CASSTPRGGMTDTQYF. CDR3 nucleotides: TGTGCCAGCAGTACCCCTCGCGGGGGGATGACAGATACGCAGTATTTT.

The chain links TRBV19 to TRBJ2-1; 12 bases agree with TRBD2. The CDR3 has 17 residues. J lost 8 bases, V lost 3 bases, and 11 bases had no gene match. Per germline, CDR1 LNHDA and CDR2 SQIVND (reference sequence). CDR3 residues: CASSILPTSGSSDEQFF. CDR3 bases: TGTGCCAGTAGTATCCTTCCGACTAGCGGGAGTAGCGATGAGCAGTTCTTC.

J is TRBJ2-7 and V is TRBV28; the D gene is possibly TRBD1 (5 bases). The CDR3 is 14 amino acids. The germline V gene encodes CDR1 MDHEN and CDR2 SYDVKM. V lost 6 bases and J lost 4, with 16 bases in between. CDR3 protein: CASRYRGRVYEQYF. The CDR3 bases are TGTGCCAGCAGGTACAGAGGCAGGGTGTACGAGCAGTACTTC.

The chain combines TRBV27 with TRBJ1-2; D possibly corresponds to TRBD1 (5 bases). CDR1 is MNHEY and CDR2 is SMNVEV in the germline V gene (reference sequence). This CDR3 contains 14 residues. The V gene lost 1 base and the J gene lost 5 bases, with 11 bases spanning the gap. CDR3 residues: CASSLYRGNYGYTF. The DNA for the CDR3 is TGTGCCAGCAGTTTATATCGGGGGAATTATGGCTACACCTTC.